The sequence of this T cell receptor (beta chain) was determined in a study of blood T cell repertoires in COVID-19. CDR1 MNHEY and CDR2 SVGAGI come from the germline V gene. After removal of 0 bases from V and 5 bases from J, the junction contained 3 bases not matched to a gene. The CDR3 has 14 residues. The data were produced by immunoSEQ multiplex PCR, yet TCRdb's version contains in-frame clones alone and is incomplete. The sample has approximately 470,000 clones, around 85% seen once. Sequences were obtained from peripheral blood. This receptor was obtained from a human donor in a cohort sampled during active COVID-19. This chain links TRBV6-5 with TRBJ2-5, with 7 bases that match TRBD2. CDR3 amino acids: CASSYSGRVETQYF. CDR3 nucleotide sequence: TGTGCCAGCAGTTACTCGGGGAGGGTGGAGACCCAGTACTTC.